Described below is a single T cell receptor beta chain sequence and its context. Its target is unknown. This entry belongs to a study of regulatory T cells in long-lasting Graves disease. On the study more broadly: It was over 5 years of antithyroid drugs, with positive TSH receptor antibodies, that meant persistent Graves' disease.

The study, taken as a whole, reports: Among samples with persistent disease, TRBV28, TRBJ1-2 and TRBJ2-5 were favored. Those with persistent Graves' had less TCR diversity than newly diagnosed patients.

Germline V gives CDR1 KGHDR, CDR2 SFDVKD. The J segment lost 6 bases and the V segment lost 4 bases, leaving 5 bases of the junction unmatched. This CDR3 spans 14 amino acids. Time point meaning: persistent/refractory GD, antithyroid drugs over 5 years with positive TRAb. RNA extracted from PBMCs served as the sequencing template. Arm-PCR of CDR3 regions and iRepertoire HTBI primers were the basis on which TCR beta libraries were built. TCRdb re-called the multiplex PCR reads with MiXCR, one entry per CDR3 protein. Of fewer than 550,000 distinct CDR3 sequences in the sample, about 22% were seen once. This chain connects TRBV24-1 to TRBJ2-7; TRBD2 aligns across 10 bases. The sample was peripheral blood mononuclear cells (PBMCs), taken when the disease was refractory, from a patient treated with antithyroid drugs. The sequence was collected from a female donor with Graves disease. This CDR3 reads CATSELAGVPEQYF. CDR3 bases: TGTGCCACCAGTGAGCTAGCGGGAGTCCCCGAGCAGTACTTC.